A single sample is the source of the 9 T cell receptor beta chains below, sequenced in a study of blood T cell repertoires in COVID-19. Clones were sequenced by immunoSEQ multiplex PCR, and TCRdb holds only the in-frame ones, with some missing. This table holds 70,000 to 90,000 clones, 82% found once. Material for sequencing was peripheral blood. The receptors were gathered from a woman of 80 years or more with acute or convalescent COVID-19.

In this sample, this clone turned up a few times. The genes are TRBV27 and TRBJ2-2; tentatively, D is TRBD1 (5 bases). Germline lookup yields CDR1 MNHEY and CDR2 SMNVEV (reference sequence). CDR3 length: 13 residues. V lost 7 bases to trimming and J lost 4 bases, with 10 bases between them. In DNA, the CDR3 is TGTGCCAGCAAAAGGGGTGGCACCGGGGAGCTGTTTTTT. As protein: CASKRGGTGELFF.

CDR3 residues: CASSGRTGSTYEQYF. As DNA, the CDR3 is TGTGCCAGCAGTGGAAGGACAGGTAGTACCTACGAGCAGTACTTC. This rearrangement joins TRBV28 to TRBJ2-7; 7 nucleotides agree with TRBD1. CDR3 size: 15 residues. Germline lookup yields CDR1 MDHEN and CDR2 SYDVKM. After removal of 5 bases from V and 2 bases from J, the junction contained 9 bases not matched to a gene.

This sequence joins TRBV6-5 and TRBJ2-5, with 7 bases fitting TRBD2. Germline CDR1 and CDR2: MNHEY and SVGAGI. V lost 1 base, J lost 7 bases, and 12 bases stayed unmatched. The CDR3 is 16 residues long. The CDR3 protein is CASSYWGGRAGGTQYF. CDR3 sequence (DNA): TGTGCCAGCAGTTACTGGGGTGGGAGGGCCGGTGGGACCCAGTACTTC.

The chain links TRBV7-2 to TRBJ2-2, with D maybe TRBD1 (7 bases). Between the trimmed V and J ends, which lost 7 bases and 8 bases, there was a span of 14 bases. This CDR3 contains 13 residues. Germline values: CDR1 SGHTA, CDR2 FQGNSA. The CDR3 protein is CASTPGGTGELFF. CDR3 coding DNA: TGTGCCAGCACGCCAGGGGGGACTGGGGAGCTGTTTTTT. The full variable domain, with the rest looked up from reference TRBV7-2 and TRBJ2-2, is GAGVSQSPSNKVTEKGKDVELRCDPISGHTALYWYRQSLGQGLEFLIYFQGNSAPDKSGLPSDRFSAERTGGSVSTLTIQRTQQEDSAVYLCASTPGGTGELFFGEGSRLTVL.

The rearrangement uses TRBV11-2 and TRBJ1-2, with 10 bases lining up with TRBD1. Germline V gives CDR1 SGHAT, CDR2 FQNNGV. The length of the CDR3 is 14 residues. Trimming took 6 bases from V and 2 from J; bases not matched to a gene: 3. CDR3 coding DNA: TGTGCCAGCAGTCCGGGACAGGGGAACTATGGCTACACCTTC. Amino acids: CASSPGQGNYGYTF.

This sequence joins TRBV7-6 and TRBJ1-4; TRBD1 matches at 8 bases. V was clipped by 4 bases and J by 8 bases; unmatched bases: 9. Germline V gene lookup returns CDR1 SGHVS and CDR2 FNYEAQ. This CDR3 contains 15 residues. CDR3 DNA: TGTGCCAGCAGCTCGGACAGGGCGCAGGGAGAAAAACTGTTTTTT. This sequence encodes CASSSDRAQGEKLFF.

The chain couples TRBV19 to TRBJ2-1, with TRBD2 matching 8 bases. The V segment lost 5 bases and the J segment 3 bases; nucleotides outside the gene matches: 6. This CDR3 contains 15 residues. Germline assignment: CDR1 LNHDA and CDR2 SQIVND (reference sequence). The CDR3 reads CASSSGTSIYNEQFF. CDR3 sequence (DNA): TGTGCCAGTAGTTCGGGGACTAGTATCTACAATGAGCAGTTCTTC.

This clone was detected a few times. This chain links TRBV7-2 with TRBJ1-2; 7 bases line up with TRBD1. V shed 0 bases, J shed 2 bases, and the junction held 9 bases outside the gene matches. Germline V gene data show CDR1 as SGHTA and CDR2 as FQGNSA. The CDR3 has 17 residues. CDR3 sequence reads: CASSLASQGTANYGYTF. In DNA form, the CDR3 reads TGTGCCAGCAGCTTAGCCTCCCAGGGGACAGCAAACTATGGCTACACCTTC.

The genes are TRBV10-3 and TRBJ1-2, with D perhaps TRBD1 (5 bases). Trimming stripped 2 bases from V and 7 bases from J, with 14 bases between. This CDR3 is built from 14 residues. Germline V gives CDR1 ENHRY, CDR2 SYGVKD. The CDR3 DNA reads as TGTGCCATCAGTGAGGTCGGGCAGGGAAGTGGCTACACCTTC. It codes for CAISEVGQGSGYTF.